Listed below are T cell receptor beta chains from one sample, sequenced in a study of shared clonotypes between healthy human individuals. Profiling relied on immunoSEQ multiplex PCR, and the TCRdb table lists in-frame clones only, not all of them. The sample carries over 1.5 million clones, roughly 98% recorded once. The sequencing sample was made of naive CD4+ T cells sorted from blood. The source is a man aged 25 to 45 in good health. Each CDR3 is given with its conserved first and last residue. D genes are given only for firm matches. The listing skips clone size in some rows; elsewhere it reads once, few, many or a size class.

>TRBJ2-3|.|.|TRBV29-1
CSVVPGAAPDTQYF
TGCAGCGTTGTCCCGGGGGCCGCGCCAGATACGCAGTATTTT
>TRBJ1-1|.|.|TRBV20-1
CSARSTEAFF
TGCAGTGCCCGAAGCACTGAAGCTTTCTTT
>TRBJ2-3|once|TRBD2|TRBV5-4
CASSLLREVGDTQYF
TGTGCCAGCAGCTTGCTGCGGGAGGTCGGGGATACGCAGTATTTT
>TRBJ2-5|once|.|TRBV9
CASSVEESFGVTQYF
TGTGCCAGCAGCGTAGAGGAGTCGTTTGGAGTGACCCAGTACTTC
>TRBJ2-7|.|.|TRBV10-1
CASSASLTGFYEQYF
TGCGCCAGCAGTGCAAGTTTGACAGGCTTCTACGAGCAGTACTTC
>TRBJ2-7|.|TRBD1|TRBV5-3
CASSLDRSSYEQYF
TGTGCCAGCAGCTTGGACAGGAGCTCCTACGAGCAGTACTTC
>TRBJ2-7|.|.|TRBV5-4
CAKTVNSYEQYF
TGTGCCAAGACAGTTAACTCCTACGAGCAGTACTTC
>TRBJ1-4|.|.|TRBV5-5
CASSLGANGEKLFF
TGTGCCAGCAGCTTGGGAGCTAATGGCGAAAAACTGTTTTTT
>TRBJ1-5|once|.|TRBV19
CASTRNPQGLGNQPQHF
TGTGCCAGTACCCGAAACCCACAGGGTTTGGGCAATCAGCCCCAGCATTTT
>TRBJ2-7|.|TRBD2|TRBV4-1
CASSQDPSGRTYEQYF
TGCGCCAGCAGCCAAGACCCAAGCGGGAGGACCTACGAGCAGTACTTC
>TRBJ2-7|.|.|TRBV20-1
CSARSGYEQYF
TGCAGTGCTAGATCCGGCTACGAGCAGTACTTC
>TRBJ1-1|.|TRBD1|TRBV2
CKGTALMGTEAFF
TGTAAGGGGACAGCCCTTATGGGCACTGAAGCTTTCTTT
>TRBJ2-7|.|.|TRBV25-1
CASDPQTGAQQYF
TGTGCCAGTGACCCCCAAACCGGAGCCCAGCAGTACTTC
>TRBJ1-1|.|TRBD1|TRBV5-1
CASRGGQGFNTEAFF
TGCGCCAGCAGAGGGGGACAGGGTTTTAACACTGAAGCTTTCTTT